These T cell receptor beta chains were read from a single sample in a study of post-analysis software for immune sequencing data. From the PCR reads, TCRdb called clonotypes with MiXCR, one entry per CDR3 protein. The sample lists some 700,000 distinct CDR3 sequences; approximately 59% were seen once. The material sequenced was blood. These receptors all stem from a girl aged 2 to 9 with multiple sclerosis. Each CDR3 is given with its conserved first and last residue. The D gene is left open where the match is weak. Not every row has a clone size; where given, it reads once, few, many or a size class.

V gene: TRBV10-3
J gene: TRBJ2-5
clone size: few
D gene: .
CDR3 DNA: TGTGCCATCAGTGAGTCATTGGCGGGAAAACAAGAGACCCAGTACTTC
CDR3 protein: CAISESLAGKQETQYF

V gene: TRBV25-1
J gene: TRBJ2-1
clone size: .
D gene: .
CDR3 DNA: TGTGCCAGCAGCCGTGTTCGGGGGGCGGTCAACAATGAGCAGTTCTTC
CDR3 protein: CASSRVRGAVNNEQFF

V gene: TRBV4-1
J gene: TRBJ2-1
clone size: .
D gene: TRBD1
CDR3 DNA: TGCGCCAGCAGCCAACCAGGGGGCTCCTACAATGAGCAGTTCTTC
CDR3 protein: CASSQPGGSYNEQFF

V gene: TRBV5-1
J gene: TRBJ2-7
clone size: once
D gene: TRBD1
CDR3 DNA: TGCGCCAACCTGAGTGGGGACAGGTACGCCTACGAGCAGTACTTC
CDR3 protein: CANLSGDRYAYEQYF

V gene: TRBV7-9
J gene: TRBJ2-1
clone size: .
D gene: .
CDR3 DNA: TGTGCCAGCAGCTTTGATAGTGGGGTAAGCTCCTACAATGAGCAGTTCTTC
CDR3 protein: CASSFDSGVSSYNEQFF

V gene: TRBV6-5
J gene: TRBJ2-5
clone size: .
D gene: .
CDR3 DNA: TGTGCCAGCAGTTACCCCCATGGGCCCCCTGAGTACCAAGAGACCCAGTACTTC
CDR3 protein: CASSYPHGPPEYQETQYF

V gene: TRBV6-5
J gene: TRBJ1-6
clone size: .
D gene: .
CDR3 DNA: TGTGCCAGCAGTCCCCGGGGGGGCGACTCACCCCTCCACTTT
CDR3 protein: CASSPRGGDSPLHF

V gene: TRBV9
J gene: TRBJ1-2
clone size: .
D gene: .
CDR3 DNA: TGTGCCAGCAGCGTATCTCCTGGGGATGGCGGCTACACCTTC
CDR3 protein: CASSVSPGDGGYTF

V gene: TRBV29-1
J gene: TRBJ1-1
clone size: .
D gene: .
CDR3 DNA: TGCAGCGTTGAGCAGGGAGGGGCTTTCTTT
CDR3 protein: CSVEQGGAFF

V gene: TRBV6-2/TRBV6-3
J gene: TRBJ2-3
clone size: .
D gene: TRBD2
CDR3 DNA: TGTGCCAGCAGTTACCGAAGGCCTAGCGGTCACACAGATACGCAGTATTTT
CDR3 protein: CASSYRRPSGHTDTQYF

V gene: TRBV27
J gene: TRBJ2-4
clone size: .
D gene: .
CDR3 DNA: TGTGCCAGCAGTCCGGGACTCCCGTTAAACATTCAGTACTTC
CDR3 protein: CASSPGLPLNIQYF

V gene: TRBV29-1
J gene: TRBJ2-7
clone size: .
D gene: .
CDR3 DNA: TGCAGCGTCTCGGTCGGGGGCCGATACGAGCAGTACTTC
CDR3 protein: CSVSVGGRYEQYF

V gene: TRBV6-1
J gene: TRBJ1-6
clone size: .
D gene: .
CDR3 DNA: TGTGCCAGCAATGGACAGTTGATGGATTCACCCCTCCACTTT
CDR3 protein: CASNGQLMDSPLHF

V gene: TRBV7-9
J gene: TRBJ2-7
clone size: few
D gene: .
CDR3 DNA: TGTGCCAGCAGCTTAACCGCCCGCGAGCAGTACTTC
CDR3 protein: CASSLTAREQYF

V gene: TRBV20-1
J gene: TRBJ2-7
clone size: .
D gene: .
CDR3 DNA: TGCAGTGCTACCCGGCCCCTAATTATGGAGGGTATAGTGTACGAGCAGTACTTC
CDR3 protein: CSATRPLIMEGIVYEQYF

V gene: TRBV28
J gene: TRBJ2-7
clone size: .
D gene: .
CDR3 DNA: TGTGCCAGCAGTTTACCAGGGGGGAGCTCCTACGAGCAGTACTTC
CDR3 protein: CASSLPGGSSYEQYF

V gene: TRBV15
J gene: TRBJ1-5
clone size: .
D gene: .
CDR3 DNA: TGTGCCACCAGCCAAGGGCCCGGGGAGCCCCAGCATTTT
CDR3 protein: CATSQGPGEPQHF

V gene: TRBV24-1
J gene: TRBJ2-3
clone size: .
D gene: .
CDR3 DNA: TGTGCCACCAGTGATAACACAGATACGCAGTATTTT
CDR3 protein: CATSDNTDTQYF

V gene: TRBV7-9
J gene: TRBJ1-1
clone size: few
D gene: .
CDR3 DNA: TGTGCCAGCAGCTCGCGGACAGATATGAACACTGAAGCTTTCTTT
CDR3 protein: CASSSRTDMNTEAFF

V gene: TRBV7-9
J gene: TRBJ2-1
clone size: .
D gene: .
CDR3 DNA: TGTGCCAGCAGCCTGGACAGCCTCTACTCCTACAATGAGCAGTTCTTC
CDR3 protein: CASSLDSLYSYNEQFF

V gene: TRBV9
J gene: TRBJ1-5
clone size: once
D gene: .
CDR3 DNA: TGTGCCAGCAGCGTATGGGCTAGTAGCAATCAGCCCCAGCATTTT
CDR3 protein: CASSVWASSNQPQHF

V gene: TRBV11-2
J gene: TRBJ2-2
clone size: .
D gene: .
CDR3 DNA: TGTGCCAGCAGCTTAATGGAGGCCGGGGAGCTGTTTTTT
CDR3 protein: CASSLMEAGELFF

V gene: TRBV1
J gene: TRBJ2-5
clone size: few
D gene: .
CDR3 DNA: TGCACCAGCAGCCGGAGCAAGCGGTGTTTCCAAGAGACCCAGTACTTC
CDR3 protein: CTSSRSKRCFQETQYF

V gene: TRBV12-3/TRBV12-4
J gene: TRBJ2-1
clone size: few
D gene: .
CDR3 DNA: TGTGCCAGCGCCCTATACAATGAGCAGTTCTTC
CDR3 protein: CASALYNEQFF

V gene: TRBV12-3/TRBV12-4
J gene: TRBJ2-5
clone size: .
D gene: .
CDR3 DNA: TGTGCCAGCAAAGACTGGCTTGCTAAGGGCCAAGAGACCCAGTACTTC
CDR3 protein: CASKDWLAKGQETQYF

V gene: TRBV20-1
J gene: TRBJ2-2
clone size: once
D gene: TRBD2
CDR3 DNA: TGCAGTGCTAGAGGACTAGCGGGGTCCGGGGAGCTGTTTTTT
CDR3 protein: CSARGLAGSGELFF

V gene: TRBV4-1
J gene: TRBJ2-5
clone size: .
D gene: .
CDR3 DNA: TGCGCCAGCAGCCAAGACGTCGCGTACCAAGAGACCCAGTACTTC
CDR3 protein: CASSQDVAYQETQYF

V gene: TRBV20-1
J gene: TRBJ2-1
clone size: once
D gene: TRBD2
CDR3 DNA: TGCAGTGCTATACTAGCGGGGGAACACAATGAGCAGTTCTTC
CDR3 protein: CSAILAGEHNEQFF

V gene: TRBV7-3
J gene: TRBJ2-1
clone size: few
D gene: TRBD2
CDR3 DNA: TGTGCCAGCAGCTTAGGACTAGAGGGCGATGAGCAGTTCTTC
CDR3 protein: CASSLGLEGDEQFF

V gene: TRBV20-1
J gene: TRBJ2-1
clone size: few
D gene: TRBD2
CDR3 DNA: TGCAGTGCTAGGGTCGCGGGGGGCATCTACAATGAGCAGTTCTTC
CDR3 protein: CSARVAGGIYNEQFF

V gene: TRBV7-9
J gene: TRBJ2-1
clone size: .
D gene: .
CDR3 DNA: TGTGCCAGCAGCTTAGAGAGTACGGCCAAACCTTGGAACAATGAGCAGTTCTTC
CDR3 protein: CASSLESTAKPWNNEQFF

V gene: TRBV7-8
J gene: TRBJ1-2
clone size: few
D gene: .
CDR3 DNA: TGTGCCAGCAGCTTAGGAGGGGACTTCTATGGCTACACCTTC
CDR3 protein: CASSLGGDFYGYTF

V gene: TRBV20-1
J gene: TRBJ1-5
clone size: .
D gene: TRBD1
CDR3 DNA: TGCAGTGCGGAAGACAGGGGTAGCAATCAGCCCCAGCATTTT
CDR3 protein: CSAEDRGSNQPQHF